This is a list of T cell receptor beta chains from one sample in a study of beta chain features in type 1 diabetes. Generated by immunoSEQ multiplex PCR, the TCRdb table keeps only in-frame clones and is missing some. The profile shows about 360,000 clones, roughly an eighth of them singletons. The material sequenced was naive CD4+ T cells from blood. The receptors stem from a man aged 18 to 30 in good health. The CDR3 runs from the conserved cysteine through the conserved F or W. Fields, in order: D gene, clone size, V gene, J gene, CDR3 length, CDR3 DNA, CDR3 protein. D genes are given only for firm matches. The size of a clone is reported for some rows only, either as once, few or many, or as a class for expanded clones.

>-|few|TRBV14|TRBJ2-5|15
TGTGCCAGCAGACTATCACTCTCAGCATATGAGACCCAGTACTTC
CASRLSLSAYETQYF
>-|-|TRBV2|TRBJ2-7|13
TGTGCCAGCAGTGATAGGAGCGGCTACGAGCAGTACTTC
CASSDRSGYEQYF
>TRBD1|-|TRBV18|TRBJ1-1|19
TGTGCCAGCTCACCAGGGGTCGGCCAGGGGGGTCCAAAGGGCACTGAAGCTTTCTTT
CASSPGVGQGGPKGTEAFF
>-|-|TRBV4-2|TRBJ2-5|16
TGTGCCAGCAGCCAAGATCGGGTGACGCAACGGGAGACCCAGTACTTC
CASSQDRVTQRETQYF
>TRBD1|few|TRBV19|TRBJ1-5|14
TGTGCCAGTAGTCCCACAGGGGCCAATCAGCCCCAGCATTTT
CASSPTGANQPQHF
>-|-|TRBV5-4|TRBJ2-7|13
TGTGCCAGCAGCCCAGACTACTCCTACGAGCAGTACTTC
CASSPDYSYEQYF
>TRBD1|-|TRBV7-3|TRBJ1-1|13
TGTGCCAGCAGCCCGGGACAGGGCACTGAAGCTTTCTTT
CASSPGQGTEAFF
>-|many|TRBV28|TRBJ2-6|17
TGTGCCAGCAGTTTATGGAGACAGAGCTCTGGGGCCAACGTCCTGACTTTC
CASSLWRQSSGANVLTF
>-|few|TRBV9|TRBJ2-3|15
TGTGCCAGCAGCGTAGGCGGGATTGAGGGAAATACGCAGTATTTT
CASSVGGIEGNTQYF
>TRBD1|-|TRBV15|TRBJ2-7|15
TGTGCCACCAGCAGAGATCCCCAGGGGGTCTACGAGCAGTACTTC
CATSRDPQGVYEQYF
>-|few|TRBV10-3|TRBJ2-7|14
TGTGCCATCAGTGAGGGGCGTGATAACTACGAGCAGTACTTC
CAISEGRDNYEQYF
>TRBD2|-|TRBV28|TRBJ2-7|12
TGTGCCAGCGTAACGGGGGGGTACGAGCAGTACTTC
CASVTGGYEQYF
>TRBD1|few|TRBV18|TRBJ2-7|14
TGTGCCAGCTCACAGGGGGACAGGGCCTACGAGCAGTACTTC
CASSQGDRAYEQYF
>TRBD1|-|TRBV5-4|TRBJ1-2|13
TGTGCCAGCACCCTGACAGGGCACTATGGCTACACCTTC
CASTLTGHYGYTF
>-|-|TRBV30|TRBJ2-5|15
TGTGCCTGGTCCAGTTTGGGGGGAGTGGGAGAGACCCAGTACTTC
CAWSSLGGVGETQYF
>-|-|TRBV11-3|TRBJ2-5|16
TGTGCCAGCAGCCCAGGCTCGGCAGGGGGGAAAGAGACCCAGTACTTC
CASSPGSAGGKETQYF
>-|-|TRBV7-3|TRBJ2-5|14
TGTGCCAGCAGCTTAAGGGACTGCCAAGAGACCCAGTACTTC
CASSLRDCQETQYF